A single sample is the source of the 25 T cell receptor beta chains below, sequenced in a study of CD8+ T cells in alopecia areata. After isolation, RNA underwent reverse transcription to generate cDNA as the sequencing template. Data came from immunoSEQ multiplex PCR; TCRdb stores just in-frame clones and leaves some out. The data show 150,000 to 200,000 clones, 60% seen once. Treatment meaning: oral pan-JAK inhibitor, 5-10 mg twice daily. Sequenced here: CD4+ T cells sorted from blood, sampled at week 24, from a patient treated with tofacitinib. All receptors come from a human donor with alopecia areata.

This clone has a single count. This rearrangement joins TRBV30 to TRBJ2-2; TRBD2 agrees at 7 bases. The CDR3 consists of 14 residues. With V trimmed by 8 bases and J by 4 bases, 10 bases remained unmatched. CDR1 GTSNPN and CDR2 SVGIG come from the germline V gene (reference sequence). The chain's CDR3 is CASHGLVGTGELFF. For the CDR3, the DNA is TGTGCCAGCCATGGACTAGTGGGCACCGGGGAGCTGTTTTTT.

The chain uses TRBV5-4 and TRBJ2-5; possible D gene TRBD2, 7 bases. Trimming removed 4 bases from V and 3 bases from J, with 13 bases in between. The CDR3 is 14 amino acids. CDR1 and CDR2 from the germline V gene are SGHNT and YYREEE (reference sequence). The CDR3 reads CASSPRGGKETQYF. The DNA for the CDR3 is TGTGCCAGCAGCCCGAGGGGGGGCAAAGAGACCCAGTACTTC.

The gene calls are TRBV9 and TRBJ2-1; D is ambiguous. CDR3 length: 15 amino acids. The germline V and J ends were trimmed by 2 bases and 4 bases, with 13 bases remaining between them. CDR1 SGDLS and CDR2 YYNGEE come from the germline V gene. The CDR3, as DNA: TGTGCCAGCAGCGTCCTTCCGGCCCCTTACAATGAGCAGTTCTTC. Protein sequence: CASSVLPAPYNEQFF.

The V call is TRBV27, the J call TRBJ2-6; perhaps D is TRBD1 or TRBD2 (6 bases each). This CDR3 has 17 amino acids. The germline gives CDR1 MNHEY, CDR2 SMNVEV (reference sequence). V was trimmed by 6 bases and J by 0 bases, leaving 15 bases between them. The CDR3, as DNA: TGTGCCAGCAGCCCCCTCGGGGGCCGCTCTGGGGCCAACGTCCTGACTTTC. It translates to CASSPLGGRSGANVLTF.

This clone was seen a few times. This chain uses TRBV7-2 with TRBJ2-1; D is undetermined. V lost 4 bases, J lost 3 bases, and 7 bases lay in between. Germline V gene sequence: CDR1 SGHTA, CDR2 FQGNSA. The CDR3 is made up of 13 amino acids. CDR3 region: CASSSTFYNEQFF. The CDR3, as DNA: TGTGCCAGCAGCTCGACCTTCTACAATGAGCAGTTCTTC.

This clone was counted between two and nine times. The chain combines TRBV10-3 with TRBJ2-3; D tentatively fits TRBD1 or TRBD2 (6 bases each). V lost 2 bases and J 2 bases, leaving 11 bases between the germline ends. This CDR3 has 15 residues. The germline V gene has CDR1 ENHRY and CDR2 SYGVKD. For the CDR3, the DNA is TGTGCCATCAGTGAGGGGAGGACAGACACAGATACGCAGTATTTT. Translation: CAISEGRTDTDTQYF.

This chain uses TRBV7-2 with TRBJ2-2; D is perhaps TRBD1 (5 bases). The germline V gene encodes CDR1 SGHTA and CDR2 FQGNSA. V lost 4 bases, J lost 5 bases, and 11 bases lay in between. There are 14 residues in the CDR3. Written as DNA, the CDR3 is TGTGCCAGCAGCTACAGCAGGGAAACCGGGGAGCTGTTTTTT. Encoded protein: CASSYSRETGELFF.

This chain uses TRBV15 with TRBJ1-2; the match to TRBD1 covers 8 bases. Germline V gene lookup returns CDR1 LNHNV and CDR2 YYDKDF (reference sequence). The CDR3 extends over 12 amino acids. The junction had 2 bases not matched to a gene; V was cut back by 4 bases and J by 7 bases. CDR3 sequence reads: CATSKQGVGYTF. The CDR3 DNA reads TGTGCCACCAGCAAACAGGGGGTTGGCTACACCTTC.

The chain couples TRBV9 to TRBJ1-2, with D uncertain. The CDR3 sequence is 14 residues long. Germline V gene lookup returns CDR1 SGDLS and CDR2 YYNGEE. Trimming stripped 0 bases from V and 0 bases from J, with 6 bases between. CDR3 nucleotide sequence: TGTGCCAGCAGCGTAGGTGAAGCTAACTATGGCTACACCTTC. Translation gives CASSVGEANYGYTF.

The V and J genes are TRBV7-8 and TRBJ1-1, with TRBD1 identical over 7 bases. Germline CDR1 is SGHVS and CDR2 is FQNEAQ. V dropped 4 bases and J dropped 4; count of bases not matched to a gene: 9. This CDR3 contains 15 residues. CDR3 residues: CASSSVTGWTTEAFF. CDR3 coding DNA: TGTGCCAGCAGCTCCGTGACAGGGTGGACCACTGAAGCTTTCTTT.

The chain links TRBV25-1 to TRBJ1-2; D ambiguous. The germline CDR1 and CDR2 sequences are MGHDK and SYGVNS. V was clipped by 3 bases and J by 6 bases, with 5 bases between them. The CDR3 has 11 amino acids. The DNA of the CDR3 is TGTGCCAGCAGTGACCGGAATGGCTACACCTTC. This translates into CASSDRNGYTF.

V gene TRBV18 combines with J gene TRBJ2-7; maybe TRBD1 (6 bases). With 6 bases removed from V and 0 bases from J, the gap between germline ends came to 18 bases. Germline V gene sequence: CDR1 KGHSH, CDR2 LQKENI. CDR3 size: 16 residues. CDR3 sequence: CASSSTGQGSSYEQYF. The CDR3 DNA follows: TGTGCCAGCTCTTCAACGGGGCAGGGGAGCTCCTACGAGCAGTACTTC. The full variable domain, in which reference TRBV18 and TRBJ2-7 provide the parts outside the CDR3, is NAGVMQNPRHLVRRRGQEARLRCSPMKGHSHVYWYRQLPEEGLKFMVYLQKENIIDESGMPKERFSAEFPKEGPSILRIQQVVRGDSAAYFCASSSTGQGSSYEQYFGPGTRLTVT.

The rearrangement uses TRBV5-6 and TRBJ2-2; perhaps TRBD1 as D (6 bases). CDR1 is SGHDT, CDR2 YYEEEE, per germline. V shed 3 bases and J shed 4 bases, with 16 bases lying between them. The CDR3 has 16 amino acids. The CDR3 is CASSSPGDLITGELFF. CDR3 DNA: TGTGCCAGCAGCTCCCCAGGGGATTTGATCACCGGGGAGCTGTTTTTT. Full variable domain (outside the CDR3, taken from reference TRBV5-6 and TRBJ2-2): DAGVTQSPTHLIKTRGQQVTLRCSPKSGHDTVSWYQQALGQGPQFIFQYYEEEERQRGNFPDRFSGHQFPNYSSELNVNALLLGDSALYLCASSSPGDLITGELFFGEGSRLTVL.

The chain combines TRBV9 with TRBJ1-5; no clear D. Germline values: CDR1 SGDLS, CDR2 YYNGEE. This CDR3 has 13 residues. The ends were cut back, 0 bases at V and 4 bases at J, with 5 bases in the middle. The CDR3 loop reads CASSVDENQPQHF. The CDR3 DNA reads as TGTGCCAGCAGCGTAGATGAGAATCAGCCCCAGCATTTT. Full variable domain (outside the CDR3, taken from reference TRBV9 and TRBJ1-5): DSGVTQTPKHLITATGQRVTLRCSPRSGDLSVYWYQQSLDQGLQFLIQYYNGEERAKGNILERFSAQQFPDLHSELNLSSLELGDSALYFCASSVDENQPQHFGDGTRLSIL.

Comment on this clone: Other nucleotide sequences in the sample specify the same CDR3. This sequence joins TRBV27 and TRBJ1-1; D is perhaps TRBD1 (5 bases). With 3 bases removed from V and 1 base from J, the gap between germline ends came to 6 bases. The CDR3 totals 13 residues. Germline V gene data show CDR1 as MNHEY and CDR2 as SMNVEV (reference sequence). In DNA form, the CDR3 reads TGTGCCAGCAGTTTGGGGCCGAACACTGAAGCTTTCTTT. As protein: CASSLGPNTEAFF.

The J gene is TRBJ2-3, the V gene TRBV4-1; TRBD2 might be the D (5 bases). Trimming removed 0 bases from V and 7 bases from J, with 26 bases in between. The CDR3 covers 19 residues. Looked up from germline, CDR1 is MGHRA and CDR2 is YSYEKL. Written as DNA, the CDR3 is TGCGCCAGCAGCCAAGAAGTACTCGGTGGAGGATCTGACGGGAATACGCAGTATTTT. Amino acids: CASSQEVLGGGSDGNTQYF.

V and J are TRBV30 and TRBJ1-6; D ambiguous. Per germline, CDR1 GTSNPN and CDR2 SVGIG (reference sequence). The CDR3 extends over 15 amino acids. Trimming cost V 0 bases and J 6 bases, with 12 bases left between them. The CDR3 DNA is TGTGCCTGGAGTGTACATAACTCAGCTAATTCACCCCTCCACTTT. Residues: CAWSVHNSANSPLHF.

The chain is built from TRBV5-1 and TRBJ2-3, with no clear D. CDR3 length equals 14 residues. V was trimmed by 0 bases and J by 5 bases, leaving 10 bases between them. Germline CDR1 is SGHRS and CDR2 is YFSETQ. The CDR3 protein is CASSLVGNRDTQYF. CDR3 sequence (DNA): TGCGCCAGCAGCTTGGTTGGCAACCGAGATACGCAGTATTTT.

The chain has TRBV27 and TRBJ1-2, with D tentatively TRBD1 (5 bases). Germline V gives CDR1 MNHEY, CDR2 SMNVEV (reference sequence). The CDR3 is made up of 16 amino acids. The germline V and J ends were trimmed by 5 bases and 1 base, with 17 bases remaining between them. The DNA for the CDR3 is TGTGCCAGCAGTCCACAGGCTCGACCCATTAACTATGGCTACACCTTC. Encoded protein: CASSPQARPINYGYTF.

A remark on this clone: The identical CDR3 is also encoded by other nucleotide sequences in the sample. The genes are TRBV30 and TRBJ2-1; the D is unclear. V dropped 3 bases and J dropped 1 base, with 10 bases sitting between them. Germline V CDR1 and CDR2: GTSNPN, SVGIG (reference sequence). The CDR3 contains 14 residues. CDR3: CAWSGVSSYNEQFF. CDR3 sequence (DNA): TGTGCCTGGAGCGGTGTGAGTTCCTACAATGAGCAGTTCTTC.

V usage is TRBV9 and J usage is TRBJ1-2, with D possibly matching TRBD1 (5 bases). The CDR3 contains 14 residues. V lost 4 bases, J lost 5 bases, and 15 bases lay in between. Germline assignment: CDR1 SGDLS and CDR2 YYNGEE. CDR3 in amino acids: CASSSRDASYGYTF. The CDR3 DNA reads as TGTGCCAGCAGCTCGCGGGACGCTAGTTATGGCTACACCTTC.

The chain is built from TRBV9 and TRBJ2-3; 10 nucleotides align to TRBD2. This CDR3 has 16 amino acids. CDR1 and CDR2 (germline): SGDLS, YYNGEE. V trimming: 4 bases; J trimming: 4 bases; junction bases outside the gene matches: 9. The DNA of the CDR3 is TGTGCCAGCAGCCTCTTCCTAGCGGGGGCCGCAGATACGCAGTATTTT. Translating it yields CASSLFLAGAADTQYF.

This clone came up a few times. This chain uses TRBV29-1 with TRBJ1-3, with TRBD1 matching over 7 bases. Losses at the gene ends were 3 bases for V and 4 bases for J; bases not matched to a gene: 6. The germline gives CDR1 SQVTM, CDR2 ANQGSEA. The CDR3 spans 14 residues. For the CDR3, the DNA is TGCAGCGTTGACGGACAGGCGACGGGAAACACCATATATTTT. This sequence encodes CSVDGQATGNTIYF.

A few counts support this clone. The chain is built from TRBV29-1 and TRBJ1-3; the D is unclear. Trimming pared 4 bases from V and 3 bases from J, leaving 13 bases between. Looked up from germline, CDR1 is SQVTM and CDR2 is ANQGSEA. CDR3 length: 14 residues. In nucleotides, the CDR3 is TGCAGCGTTGTCTTCGGAACCTATGGAAACACCATATATTTT. It specifies CSVVFGTYGNTIYF.

This clone was observed a single time. The rearrangement joins TRBV30 to TRBJ1-6; no firm D call. CDR3 length equals 12 residues. The ends were cut back, 0 bases at V and 8 bases at J, with 5 bases in the middle. Germline values: CDR1 GTSNPN, CDR2 SVGIG (reference sequence). The CDR3 nucleotides are TGTGCCTGGAGTGTAGGCCATTCACCCCTCCACTTT. The encoded protein is CAWSVGHSPLHF.